Here is one T cell receptor (beta chain) with its context. Its antigen is not yet known. No base-level quality is on record; no much larger clone is a single base apart. The time point label of this sample denotes: baseline before first vaccination. Vaccinee samples were obtained from the UK trials COV001 and COV002, which included a single-blind randomized controlled phase 2/3 trial of AZD1222 (ChAdOx1 nCoV-19) in healthy adults. Trial participant PBMC samples were collected at day 0 and day 28 after the second dose for TCRbeta chain sequencing. The CDR3 regions of human TCRbeta chains were subjected to immunosequencing. Per the source publication's procedure: Repertoire TCRs were checked for matches against a reference library of SARS-CoV-2-specific TCRs that had been generated using the MIRA antigen-specificity platform. Breadth was defined as the fraction of unique TCRs that were SARS-CoV-2-associated, and depth was defined as the fraction of total T cells that were SARS-CoV-2-associated. Using the MIRA data, every spike-specific TCR was mapped to the spike region that the TCR reacted to and assigned to either a CD4 or a CD8 class. Log10-transformed breadth and depth values were compared by one-way ANOVA with Sidak's multiple comparisons tests. Drawn from immuneACCESS, this table holds only the in-frame rearrangements with V and J called that TCRdb kept. Clones are partly lost; checked studies trace under half to an unresolved V gene and leave the rest unexplained. Clone size and V and J calls were adopted from that table, with D and trimming inferred from the DNA. For this sample there are about 140,000 clones; about 93% appear just once. Of the sample, just over 5% falls within the top ten clones.

The source of the sample is a study of T cell responses to AZD1222 COVID-19 vaccine (dated by TCRdb to about 2021). Background on the whole study: AZD1222 recipients with second doses at about 4 weeks or about 12 weeks were pooled, because spike-specific TCR depth and breadth did not differ between schedules. Trial participants were enrolled into age subgroups of 18-55, 56-69 and 70-plus years, which contained around 150, 28 and 57 TCR-sequenced participants, respectively. TCR sequencing covered over 230 trial participants: 207 given two doses of AZD1222 and 26 given two doses of MenACWY control vaccine.

The germline V gene (reference sequence) yields LNHDA for CDR1 and SQIVND for CDR2. V loses 6 bases, J loses 2 bases, and the germline ends lie 10 bases apart. The CDR3 runs 14 residues from the cysteine to the phenylalanine. The only DNA kept is the CDR3, 42 bases in frame from the first base. General conclusions and limits of the study: Participants were mostly white British and included more females than males, and it was suggested by the authors that clonal diversity may have been underestimated. Reportedly, almost half of the unique spike-specific TCRs recognized epitopes lying outside the regions that are mutated in the B.1.351 and B.1.1.7 variants. Only a handful of AZD1222 recipients were SARS-CoV-2 seropositive at baseline, limiting conclusions about previously exposed vaccinees. After two AZD1222 doses, spike-specific TCR breadth and depth were significantly higher than at day 0 and than in MenACWY recipients. Because no samples from the day 14 peak response were available, repertoires could be characterized only after the peak T cell response. The 56-69-year group was small, and its depth increase did not reach significance, likely because of low power. The whole spike protein was spanned by vaccine-associated CD4 TCRs, and dominant responses were seen in regions 160-218 and 743-854.

The sequenced sample was peripheral blood, obtained on day 0 of AZD1222 vaccination. In this chain, TRBV19 is recombined with TRBJ2-2, with the D gene call left open. The clonotype was recovered from an adult in good health. The CDR3 region reads CASSPRHNTGELFF. The nucleotides are TGTGCCAGTAGCCCCCGACACAACACCGGGGAGCTGTTTTTT. Reference TRBV19 and TRBJ2-2 genes cover what lies past the CDR3, so the full variable domain is DGGITQSPKYLFRKEGQNVTLSCEQNLNHDAMYWYRQDPGQGLRLIYYSQIVNDFQKGDIAEGYSVSREKKESFPLTVTSAQKNPTAFYLCASSPRHNTGELFFGEGSRLTVL.